This T cell receptor (beta chain) was observed in a study of vaccination effects on CD4 cells after COVID-19. This CDR3 has 14 amino acids. CDR1 and CDR2 from the germline V gene are SGHTA and FQGNSA. V was shortened by 1 base and J by 6 bases, with 10 bases between the two germline ends. Expansion of antigen-specific CD4+ T cells with viral peptide pools was carried out by the ViraFEST assay before sequencing. Cells that had been cultured for 10 days were the source of isolated CD4+ T cells. The person had a PCR-confirmed SARS-CoV-2 infection during March to December 2020. Every well housed some 1.8 million PBMC, which grew in culture alongside around 9.9 IU/ml IL-2 and about 10 ug/ml peptides. About this clone: The antigen remains unidentified.

Generated by immunoSEQ multiplex PCR, the TCRdb table keeps only in-frame clones and is missing some. Of under 25,000 clones listed, around four fifths are singletons. The clonotype was recovered from a human donor who had a prior SARS-CoV-2 infection. The sample in question was CD4+ T cells from PBMCs cultured with SARS-CoV-2 spike peptides, obtained before COVID-19 vaccination. V usage is TRBV7-2 and J usage is TRBJ2-1; D gene ambiguous. The CDR3 DNA reads as TGTGCCAGCAGCTTAGGGAGTCAGCGCAATGAGCAGTTCTTC. Translated, it gives CASSLGSQRNEQFF.